The 3 T cell receptor beta chains reported below all come from one sample, sequenced in a study of identical twins. From the 5' RACE reads, TCRdb called clonotypes with MiXCR, one entry per CDR3 protein. The sample contains 600,000 to 700,000 distinct CDR3 sequences, around 20% of which appear only once. These data also formed part of another study, on T cells expressing NK-cell markers.

Material for sequencing was PBMCs. These receptors all stem from a woman aged 18-35 years in good health.

This clonotype was seen a handful of times. The chain combines TRBV10-3 with TRBJ2-5; D might be TRBD2 (6 bases). Trimming left V 6 bases short and J 4 bases short, with 15 bases between. CDR3 length: 14 amino acids. Germline V gene data show CDR1 as ENHRY and CDR2 as SYGVKD. The CDR3 spells CAISPYGGSETQYF. DNA for the CDR3: TGTGCCATCAGCCCCTACGGGGGATCAGAGACCCAGTACTTC.

This clonotype turned up a few times. The chain employs TRBV7-9 and TRBJ2-1; weak D call: TRBD2 (6 bases). The CDR3 spans 16 residues. Per germline, CDR1 SEHNR and CDR2 FQNEAQ (reference sequence). V was pared by 1 base and J by 1 base, with 11 bases between. The CDR3 DNA is TGTGCCAGCAGCTTAGGGGTGGCGGGGTCCTACAATGAGCAGTTCTTC. This sequence encodes CASSLGVAGSYNEQFF. Filled out from reference TRBV7-9 and TRBJ2-1, the complete variable domain reads DTGVSQNPRHKITKRGQNVTFRCDPISEHNRLYWYRQTLGQGPEFLTYFQNEAQLEKSRLLSDRFSAERPKGSFSTLEIQRTEQGDSAMYLCASSLGVAGSYNEQFFGPGTRLTVL.

The rearrangement uses TRBV5-1 and TRBJ2-1, with 8 bases identical to TRBD2. Germline trimming cut 0 bases from V and 12 bases from J; bases unmatched to any gene: 8. The germline CDR1 and CDR2 sequences are SGHRS and YFSETQ. The CDR3 length is 14 residues. Written as DNA, the CDR3 is TGCGCCAGCAGCTTGGATCTCGACGGGAGGGGGCAGTTCTTC. As protein: CASSLDLDGRGQFF.